A single T cell receptor (beta chain) is shown here with its context. Its antigen is currently unknown. TCR beta VDJ and CDR3 profiles were obtained from a genomic DNA template. Each CDR3 protein gets one entry after TCRdb re-called the reads with MiXCR. The sample yields roughly 200,000 distinct CDR3 sequences, 50% to 65% seen once. The data were obtained in a study of CD8+CD57+ T cells in acquired aplastic anemia. Across the study: Sorted cells (CD4+ and CD8+) yielded DNA amounts that averaged about 3.1 ug. Study-wide findings and caveats: Patients and healthy controls showed no significant CD8+ Simpson's diversity difference.

By flow cytometry, patients selected for sequencing had shown an expansion of CD8+CD57+ cells. The sequence came from a human donor with aplastic anemia. The sequenced material came from sorted CD4+, CD8+, or CD8+CD57+ T cells (not recorded which) from PBMCs.

CDR3 in amino acids: CASSELGQRFTGELFF. In DNA form, the CDR3 reads TGTGCCAGCAGTGAACTAGGGCAACGGTTCACCGGGGAGCTGTTTTTT. V gene TRBV2 combines with J gene TRBJ2-2; no reliable D call. Trimming took 2 bases from V and 4 from J, leaving 14 bases between them. The CDR3 is made up of 16 amino acids. The V gene's germline CDR1 is SNHLY and CDR2 FYNNEI.